This TCR beta chain came from a study of T cells in Graves' hyperthyroidism and ophthalmopathy. Study results and caveats: Ophthalmopathy was identified by the model a median about 6.4 months ahead of onset.

The CDR3 is 14 residues long. CDR1 and CDR2 from the germline V gene are MNHEY and SVGEGT. Patients having uncontrolled infection, another autoimmune disease, pregnancy or lactation were not included. About this clonotype itself: Antigen unknown. Sequence at one end of the junction differs from germline and may be a read error.

RNA transcripts provided the source from which TCR beta CDR3 regions were amplified. An initial round of RT-PCR targeting the TCR CDR3 relied on the HTBI primer set. TCRdb used MiXCR to reprocess the multiplex PCR reads, holding one entry per CDR3 protein. Of just over 550,000 distinct CDR3 sequences detected, 46% appear once; the ten largest clones hold just under 8.5%. Sequences were obtained from peripheral blood or thyroid tissue (not recorded which). The V call is TRBV6-2 or TRBV6-3, the J call TRBJ2-7; D is possibly TRBD1 (5 bases). The sequence was collected from a woman under 30 with Graves' hyperthyroidism. As DNA, the CDR3 is TGTGCCAGCAGCTACTCGTCCAGGGCCTTCGAGCAGTACTTC. This sequence encodes CASSYSSRAFEQYF.